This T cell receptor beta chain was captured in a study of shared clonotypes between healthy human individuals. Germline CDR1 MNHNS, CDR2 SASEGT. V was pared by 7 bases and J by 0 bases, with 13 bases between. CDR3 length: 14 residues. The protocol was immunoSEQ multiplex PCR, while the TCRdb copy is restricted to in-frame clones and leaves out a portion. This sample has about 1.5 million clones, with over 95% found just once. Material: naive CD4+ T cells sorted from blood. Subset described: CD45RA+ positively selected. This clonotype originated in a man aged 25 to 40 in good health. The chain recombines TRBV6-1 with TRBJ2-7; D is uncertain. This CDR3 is CASTRMGISYEQYF. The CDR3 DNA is TGTGCCAGCACCAGAATGGGAATCTCCTACGAGCAGTACTTC.